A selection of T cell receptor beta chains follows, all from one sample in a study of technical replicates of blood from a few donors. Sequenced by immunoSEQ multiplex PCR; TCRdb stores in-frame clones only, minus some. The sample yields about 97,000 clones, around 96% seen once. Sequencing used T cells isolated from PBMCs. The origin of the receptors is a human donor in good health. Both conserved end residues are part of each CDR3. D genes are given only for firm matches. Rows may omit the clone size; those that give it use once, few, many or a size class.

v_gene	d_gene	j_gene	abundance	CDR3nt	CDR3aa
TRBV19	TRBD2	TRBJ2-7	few	TGTGCCAGTAGCAGGACTAGCGGAGTTTACGAGCAGTACTTC	CASSRTSGVYEQYF
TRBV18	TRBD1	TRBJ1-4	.	TGTGCCAGCTCACCCTCGACAGGGGAGGGTGAAAAACTGTTTTTT	CASSPSTGEGEKLFF
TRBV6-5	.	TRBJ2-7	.	TGTGCCAGCGCCCCAGGGTCCTACGAGCAGTACTTC	CASAPGSYEQYF
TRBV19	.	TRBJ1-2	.	TGTGCCAGTAGTATAGCGGAGGCGGGGAACGGCTACACCTTC	CASSIAEAGNGYTF
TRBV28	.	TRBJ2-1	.	TGTGCCAGCAGTATTTTGACTAGCTCCTACAATGAGCAGTTCTTC	CASSILTSSYNEQFF
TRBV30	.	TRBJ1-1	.	TGTGCCTGGAGTGCGGAACTCTGGAGCACTGAAGCTTTCTTT	CAWSAELWSTEAFF
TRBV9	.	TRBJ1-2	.	TGTGCCAGCAGCGTTGGCCCAGGGGTTGGCTACACCTTC	CASSVGPGVGYTF
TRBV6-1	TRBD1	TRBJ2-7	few	TGTGCCAGCAGATGGACAGGGAAAAACGAGCAGTACTTC	CASRWTGKNEQYF
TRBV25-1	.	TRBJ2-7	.	TGTGCCAGCAGTGAGCGGGAGCAGTACTTC	CASSEREQYF
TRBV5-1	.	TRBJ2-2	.	TGCGCCAGCAGCTTACAGGGAACCGGGGAGCTGTTTTTT	CASSLQGTGELFF
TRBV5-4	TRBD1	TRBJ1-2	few	TGTGCCAGCAGCACCGGGACAGGGGCCTATGGCTACACCTTC	CASSTGTGAYGYTF
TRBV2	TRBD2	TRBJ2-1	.	TGTGCCAGCATCGGTGGGAGGGCCGGCTACAATGAGCAGTTCTTC	CASIGGRAGYNEQFF
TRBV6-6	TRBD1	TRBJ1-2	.	TGTGCCAGCAGTCCTAGACAGGGCCATGGCTACACCTTC	CASSPRQGHGYTF
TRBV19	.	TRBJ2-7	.	TGTGCCAGTAGTAAAGGTTTTGTCAGGGGCTACGAGCAGTACTTC	CASSKGFVRGYEQYF
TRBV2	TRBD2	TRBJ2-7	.	TGTGCCAGCAGTTCTAGCGGGAGGGCCTGGTACGAGCAGTACTTC	CASSSSGRAWYEQYF
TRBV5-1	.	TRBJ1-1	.	TGCGCCAGCAGCTTGGCCCTATCTGGAGGGACCACTGAAGCTTTCTTT	CASSLALSGGTTEAFF
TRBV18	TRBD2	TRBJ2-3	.	TGTGCCAGCTCCCGACTAGCGGGAGGAGGCACAGATACGCAGTATTTT	CASSRLAGGGTDTQYF
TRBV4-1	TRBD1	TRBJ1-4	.	TGCGCCAGCAGCCTAGAACAGGGGGCAAAAAATGAAAAACTGTTTTTT	CASSLEQGAKNEKLFF
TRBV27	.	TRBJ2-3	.	TGTGCCAGCAGCGACAGGTACACAGATACGCAGTATTTT	CASSDRYTDTQYF
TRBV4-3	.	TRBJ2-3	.	TGCGCCAGCAGCCAAGATAACCGGGGAGATACGCAGTATTTT	CASSQDNRGDTQYF
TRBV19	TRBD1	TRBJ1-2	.	TGTGCCAGTCAACCGACAGGGGACTCTCGCTACACCTTC	CASQPTGDSRYTF
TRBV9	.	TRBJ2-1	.	TGTGCCAGCAGCGGACTAGACGATGAGCAGTTCTTC	CASSGLDDEQFF